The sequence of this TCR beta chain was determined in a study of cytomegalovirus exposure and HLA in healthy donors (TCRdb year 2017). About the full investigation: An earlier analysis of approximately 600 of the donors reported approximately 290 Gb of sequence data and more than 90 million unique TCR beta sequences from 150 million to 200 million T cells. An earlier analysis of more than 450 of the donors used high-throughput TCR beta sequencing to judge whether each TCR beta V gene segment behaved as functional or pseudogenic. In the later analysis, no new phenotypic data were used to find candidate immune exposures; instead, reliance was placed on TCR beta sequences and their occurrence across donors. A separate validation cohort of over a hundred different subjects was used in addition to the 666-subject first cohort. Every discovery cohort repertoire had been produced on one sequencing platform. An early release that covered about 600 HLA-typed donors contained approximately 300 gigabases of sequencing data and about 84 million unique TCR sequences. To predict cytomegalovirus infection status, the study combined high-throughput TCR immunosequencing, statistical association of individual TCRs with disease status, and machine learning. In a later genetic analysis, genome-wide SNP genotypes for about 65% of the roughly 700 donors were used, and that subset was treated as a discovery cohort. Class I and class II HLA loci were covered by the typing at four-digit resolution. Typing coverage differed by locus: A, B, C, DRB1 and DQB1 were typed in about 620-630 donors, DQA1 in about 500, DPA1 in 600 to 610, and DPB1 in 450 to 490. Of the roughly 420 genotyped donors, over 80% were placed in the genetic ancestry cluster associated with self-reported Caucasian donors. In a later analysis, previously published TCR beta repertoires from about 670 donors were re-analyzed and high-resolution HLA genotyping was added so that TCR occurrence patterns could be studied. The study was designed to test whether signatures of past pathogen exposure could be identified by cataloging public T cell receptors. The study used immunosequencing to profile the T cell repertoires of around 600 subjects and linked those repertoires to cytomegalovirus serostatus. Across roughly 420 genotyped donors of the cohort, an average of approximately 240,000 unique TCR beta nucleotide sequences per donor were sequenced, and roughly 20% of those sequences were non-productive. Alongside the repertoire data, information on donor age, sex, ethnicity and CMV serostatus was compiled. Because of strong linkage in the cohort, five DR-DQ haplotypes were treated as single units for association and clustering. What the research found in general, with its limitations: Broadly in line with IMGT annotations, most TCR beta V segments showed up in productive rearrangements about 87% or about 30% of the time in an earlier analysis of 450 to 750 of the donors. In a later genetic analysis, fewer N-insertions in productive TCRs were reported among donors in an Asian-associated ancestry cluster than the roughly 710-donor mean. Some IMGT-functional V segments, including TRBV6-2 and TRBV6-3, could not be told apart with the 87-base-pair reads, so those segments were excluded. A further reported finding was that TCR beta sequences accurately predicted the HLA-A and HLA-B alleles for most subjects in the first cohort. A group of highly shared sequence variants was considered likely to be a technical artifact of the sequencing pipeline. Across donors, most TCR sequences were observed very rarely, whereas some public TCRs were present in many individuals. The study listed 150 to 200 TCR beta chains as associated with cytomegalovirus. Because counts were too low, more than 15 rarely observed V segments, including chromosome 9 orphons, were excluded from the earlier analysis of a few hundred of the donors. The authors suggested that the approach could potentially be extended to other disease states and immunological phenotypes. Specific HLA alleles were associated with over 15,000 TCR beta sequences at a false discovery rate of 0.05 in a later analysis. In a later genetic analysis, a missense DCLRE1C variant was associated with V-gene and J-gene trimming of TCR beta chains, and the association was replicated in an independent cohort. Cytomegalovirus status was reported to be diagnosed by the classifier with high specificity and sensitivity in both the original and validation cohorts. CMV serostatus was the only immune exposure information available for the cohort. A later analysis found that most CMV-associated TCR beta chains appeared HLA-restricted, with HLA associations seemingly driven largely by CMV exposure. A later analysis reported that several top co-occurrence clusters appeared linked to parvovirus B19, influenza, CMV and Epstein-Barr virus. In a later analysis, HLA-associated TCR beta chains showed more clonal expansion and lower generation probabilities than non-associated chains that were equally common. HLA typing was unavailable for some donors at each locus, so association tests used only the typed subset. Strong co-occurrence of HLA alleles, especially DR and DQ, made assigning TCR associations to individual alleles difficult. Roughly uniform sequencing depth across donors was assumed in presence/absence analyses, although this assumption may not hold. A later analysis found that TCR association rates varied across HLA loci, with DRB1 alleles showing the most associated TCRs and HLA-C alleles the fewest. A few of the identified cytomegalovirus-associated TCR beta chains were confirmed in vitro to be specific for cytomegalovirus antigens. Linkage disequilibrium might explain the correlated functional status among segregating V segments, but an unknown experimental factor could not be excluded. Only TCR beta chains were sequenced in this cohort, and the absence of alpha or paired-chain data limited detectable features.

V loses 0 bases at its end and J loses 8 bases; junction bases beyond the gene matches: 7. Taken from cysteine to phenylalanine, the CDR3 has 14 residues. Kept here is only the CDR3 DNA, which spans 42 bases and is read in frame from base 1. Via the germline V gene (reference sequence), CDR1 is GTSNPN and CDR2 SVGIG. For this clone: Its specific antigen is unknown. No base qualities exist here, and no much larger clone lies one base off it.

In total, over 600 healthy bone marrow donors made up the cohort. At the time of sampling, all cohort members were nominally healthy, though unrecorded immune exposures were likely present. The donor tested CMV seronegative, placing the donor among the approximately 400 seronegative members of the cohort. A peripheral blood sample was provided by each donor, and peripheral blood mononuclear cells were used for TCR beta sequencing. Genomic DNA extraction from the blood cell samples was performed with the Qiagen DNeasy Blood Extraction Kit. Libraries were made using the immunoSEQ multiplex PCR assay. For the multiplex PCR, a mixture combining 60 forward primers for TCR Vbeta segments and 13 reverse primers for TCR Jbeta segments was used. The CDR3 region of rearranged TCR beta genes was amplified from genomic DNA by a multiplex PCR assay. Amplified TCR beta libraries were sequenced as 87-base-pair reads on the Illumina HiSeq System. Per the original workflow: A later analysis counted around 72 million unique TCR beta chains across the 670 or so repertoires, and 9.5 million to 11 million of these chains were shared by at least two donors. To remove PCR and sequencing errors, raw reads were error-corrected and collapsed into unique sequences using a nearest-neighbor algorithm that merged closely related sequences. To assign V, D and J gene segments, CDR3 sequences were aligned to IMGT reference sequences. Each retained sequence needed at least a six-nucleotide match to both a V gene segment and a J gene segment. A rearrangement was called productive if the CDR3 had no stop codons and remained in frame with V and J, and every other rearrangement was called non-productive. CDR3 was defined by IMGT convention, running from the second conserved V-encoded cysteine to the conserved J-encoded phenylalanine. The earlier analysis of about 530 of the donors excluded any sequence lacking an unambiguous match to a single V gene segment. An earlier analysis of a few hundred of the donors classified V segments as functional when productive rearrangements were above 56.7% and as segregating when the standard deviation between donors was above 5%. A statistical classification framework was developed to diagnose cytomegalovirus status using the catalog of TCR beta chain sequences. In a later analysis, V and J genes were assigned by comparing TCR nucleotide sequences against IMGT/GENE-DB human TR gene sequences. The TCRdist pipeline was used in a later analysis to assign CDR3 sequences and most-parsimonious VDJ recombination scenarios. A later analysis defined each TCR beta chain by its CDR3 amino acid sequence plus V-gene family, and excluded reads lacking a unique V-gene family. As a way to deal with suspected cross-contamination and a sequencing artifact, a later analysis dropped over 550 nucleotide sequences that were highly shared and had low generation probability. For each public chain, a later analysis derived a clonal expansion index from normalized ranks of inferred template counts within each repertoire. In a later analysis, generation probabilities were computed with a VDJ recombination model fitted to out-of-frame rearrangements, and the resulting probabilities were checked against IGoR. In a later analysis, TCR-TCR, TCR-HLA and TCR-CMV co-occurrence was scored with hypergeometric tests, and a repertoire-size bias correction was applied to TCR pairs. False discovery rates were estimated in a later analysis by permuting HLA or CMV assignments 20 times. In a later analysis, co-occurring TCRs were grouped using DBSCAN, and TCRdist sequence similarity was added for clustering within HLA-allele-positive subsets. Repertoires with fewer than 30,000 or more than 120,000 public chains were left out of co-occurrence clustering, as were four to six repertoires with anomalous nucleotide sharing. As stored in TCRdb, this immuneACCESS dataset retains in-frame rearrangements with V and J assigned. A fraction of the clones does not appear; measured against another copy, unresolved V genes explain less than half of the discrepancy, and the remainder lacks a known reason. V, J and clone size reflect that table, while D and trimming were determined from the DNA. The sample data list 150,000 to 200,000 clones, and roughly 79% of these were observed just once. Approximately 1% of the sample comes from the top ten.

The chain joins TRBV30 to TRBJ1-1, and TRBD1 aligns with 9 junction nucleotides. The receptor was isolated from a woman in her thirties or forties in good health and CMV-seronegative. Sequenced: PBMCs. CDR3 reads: CAWSVRTGELEAFF. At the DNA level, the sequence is TGTGCCTGGAGTGTTAGGACAGGGGAACTGGAAGCTTTCTTT.